This is a list of T cell receptor beta chains from one sample in a study of technical replicates of blood from a handful of donors. Clones were read by immunoSEQ multiplex PCR, and TCRdb kept only the in-frame ones, dropping some. The data hold 70,000 to 85,000 clones, with approximately 97% observed a single time. Sequencing input: T cells isolated from PBMCs. These receptors came from a human donor in good health. The CDR3 runs from the conserved cysteine through the conserved F or W. The D gene is left open where the match is weak. The size field is filled for only some rows; it gives once, few, many or a size class.

clone_size d_call j_call v_call cdr3_aa cdr3_nt
. TRBD2 TRBJ2-7 TRBV11-3 CASSLVAGGHEQYF TGTGCCAGCAGCTTAGTAGCGGGGGGCCACGAGCAGTACTTC
once . TRBJ1-4 TRBV2 CATTRQVLDEKLFF TGTGCCACCACAAGACAGGTTCTGGATGAAAAACTGTTTTTT
. TRBD1 TRBJ2-5 TRBV19 CASSHRDRGLQETQYF TGTGCCAGTAGTCATAGGGACAGGGGATTGCAAGAGACCCAGTACTTC
. . TRBJ1-2 TRBV7-8 CASSQSTGPNYGYTF TGTGCCAGCAGCCAGTCGACAGGTCCTAACTATGGCTACACCTTC
. TRBD2 TRBJ2-7 TRBV10-3 CAIRLGASGAGRGEQYF TGTGCCATCAGGCTTGGGGCTAGCGGGGCGGGGCGTGGGGAGCAGTACTTC
. TRBD1 TRBJ1-1 TRBV27 CASRLQGMNTEAFF TGTGCCAGCAGGTTACAGGGGATGAACACTGAAGCTTTCTTT
. . TRBJ2-1 TRBV5-1 CASSSGVEQFF TGCGCCAGCAGCTCGGGGGTCGAGCAGTTCTTC
. . TRBJ1-1 TRBV6-6 CASSSGSQAFF TGTGCCAGCAGTTCAGGCTCGCAAGCTTTCTTT
. . TRBJ2-7 TRBV27 CASRPVYGRNSYEQYF TGTGCCAGCCGTCCCGTTTACGGCAGGAATTCCTACGAGCAGTACTTC
. . TRBJ2-7 TRBV7-8 CASSLGPYREQYF TGTGCCAGCAGCTTAGGGCCTTACAGGGAGCAGTACTTC
. TRBD2 TRBJ2-1 TRBV9 CASRRTGTSRNEQFF TGTGCCAGCAGGAGAACCGGGACTAGTAGGAATGAGCAGTTCTTC
. TRBD2 TRBJ2-7 TRBV11-2 CASSSPGTSGSPSYEQYF TGTGCCAGCAGCTCCCCAGGGACTAGCGGGAGTCCCTCCTACGAGCAGTACTTC
. . TRBJ1-5 TRBV28 CASSLRIAYSNQPQHF TGTGCCAGCAGTTTACGGATAGCCTATAGCAATCAGCCCCAGCATTTT
. . TRBJ2-7 TRBV5-1 CASTSMGRPDSYEQYF TGCGCCAGCACCAGTATGGGGCGGCCCGACTCCTACGAGCAGTACTTC
. . TRBJ2-7 TRBV15 CATSPTRIGYEQYF TGTGCCACCAGCCCGACTAGAATCGGTTACGAGCAGTACTTC
. . TRBJ2-7 TRBV4-2 CASSPLGRTFVRSSYEQYF TGTGCCAGCAGCCCCCTCGGCCGGACATTTGTTCGTAGCTCCTACGAGCAGTACTTC
. . TRBJ2-1 TRBV19 CASSIVSSYNEQFF TGTGCCAGTAGTATAGTAAGTAGCTACAATGAGCAGTTCTTC
. . TRBJ1-2 TRBV6-5 CASSPGRYGYTF TGTGCCAGCAGTCCGGGTCGCTATGGCTACACCTTC
. . TRBJ2-4 TRBV7-8 CASSPDRIVAKNIQYF TGTGCCAGCAGCCCCGACAGGATCGTAGCCAAAAACATTCAGTACTTC
. TRBD1 TRBJ2-3 TRBV30 CAWSGQGKTQYF TGTGCCTGGAGTGGACAGGGTAAGACGCAGTATTTT
. TRBD1 TRBJ1-2 TRBV2 CATRTGRERYGYTF TGTGCCACTAGGACAGGGAGGGAAAGATATGGCTACACCTTC
. . TRBJ1-5 TRBV15 CATSRDIRGGNQPQHF TGTGCCACCAGCAGAGATATCAGGGGAGGCAATCAGCCCCAGCATTTT
once TRBD1 TRBJ2-7 TRBV27 CASRVGQGALYEQYF TGTGCCAGCAGAGTCGGCCAGGGGGCTTTGTACGAGCAGTACTTC
. . TRBJ1-1 TRBV2 CASSEEGGHVVEAFF TGTGCCAGCAGTGAAGAGGGAGGTCATGTAGTCGAAGCTTTCTTT
. . TRBJ1-6 TRBV2 CASSRSGRNSPLHF TGTGCCAGCAGCCGTAGCGGCAGGAATTCACCCCTCCACTTT
. TRBD2 TRBJ2-1 TRBV5-4 CASSAGGTALSEQFF TGTGCCAGCAGCGCGGGGGGGACAGCCCTCAGTGAGCAGTTCTTC
once TRBD1 TRBJ2-7 TRBV5-6 CASSSRDRLYEQYF TGTGCCAGCAGCTCTCGGGACAGGCTCTACGAGCAGTACTTC
. . TRBJ2-3 TRBV4-2 CASSQVIGLADTQYF TGTGCCAGCAGCCAAGTTATCGGGTTGGCAGATACGCAGTATTTT
. . TRBJ1-1 TRBV14 CASSQQRVGGAFF TGTGCCAGCAGCCAACAGAGAGTAGGGGGAGCTTTCTTT
. . TRBJ2-5 TRBV28 CASSNRDSEETQYF TGTGCCAGCAGCAACCGGGACTCGGAAGAGACCCAGTACTTC
. . TRBJ2-3 TRBV5-6 CASSLSGVAVLTDTQYF TGTGCCAGCAGCTTGAGTGGGGTAGCGGTTCTCACAGATACGCAGTATTTT
. TRBD2 TRBJ2-1 TRBV4-2 CASSQDNGGRLNEQFF TGTGCCAGCAGCCAAGATAATGGCGGGAGGTTAAATGAGCAGTTCTTC
. TRBD1 TRBJ2-7 TRBV6-6 CASSYSGQGAHEQYF TGTGCCAGCAGTTACTCCGGACAGGGCGCCCACGAGCAGTACTTC
. . TRBJ1-5 TRBV7-2 CASSLVRNQPQHF TGTGCCAGCAGCTTAGTTCGGAATCAGCCCCAGCATTTT
. TRBD1 TRBJ1-6 TRBV27 CASSFLTGGNFGPLHF TGTGCCAGCAGTTTCTTGACAGGGGGAAATTTTGGGCCCCTCCACTTT
. . TRBJ2-7 TRBV10-3 CAISESLALNYEQYF TGTGCCATCAGTGAGTCGCTAGCCTTGAACTACGAGCAGTACTTC
. TRBD1 TRBJ1-1 TRBV6-5 CASSLRGPHTEAFF TGTGCCAGCAGTTTAAGGGGGCCCCACACTGAAGCTTTCTTT
. . TRBJ1-6 TRBV12-2 CASRLARQTGQVNSPLHF TGTGCAAGTCGCTTAGCGCGGCAAACCGGACAGGTAAATTCACCCCTCCACTTT
. TRBD1 TRBJ2-7 TRBV5-1 CASSPGQGFYEQYF TGCGCCAGCAGCCCGGGACAGGGTTTCTACGAGCAGTACTTC
once TRBD1 TRBJ1-2 TRBV30 CAWRGGPRGRFYGYTF TGTGCCTGGAGAGGGGGGCCCAGGGGGCGTTTCTATGGCTACACCTTC
. TRBD1 TRBJ2-5 TRBV9 CASSVADREGTQYF TGTGCCAGCAGCGTAGCCGACAGGGAAGGGACCCAGTACTTC
. TRBD1 TRBJ1-2 TRBV19 CASTSIGTGTNYGYTF TGTGCCAGTACGTCTATTGGGACAGGGACTAACTATGGCTACACCTTC
. TRBD2 TRBJ2-5 TRBV5-1 CASSPGGLQETQYF TGCGCCAGCAGCCCGGGGGGACTACAAGAGACCCAGTACTTC
. TRBD2 TRBJ2-2 TRBV6-5 CASSLAGGRTGELFF TGTGCCAGCAGTCTAGCGGGAGGAAGGACCGGGGAGCTGTTTTTT
. . TRBJ1-5 TRBV4-1 CASSQGGRGQKNQPQHF TGCGCCAGCAGCCAGGGGGGTAGAGGGCAGAAGAATCAGCCCCAGCATTTT
. TRBD1 TRBJ1-6 TRBV7-9 CASRRTGGSSSPLHF TGTGCCAGCAGACGAACAGGGGGATCGTCTTCACCCCTCCACTTT
once TRBD2 TRBJ2-1 TRBV5-1 CASSGGGAYNEQFF TGCGCCAGCAGCGGCGGGGGGGCCTACAATGAGCAGTTCTTC
. TRBD2 TRBJ2-7 TRBV27 CASSPLSGSMDEQYF TGTGCCAGCAGTCCCTTGAGCGGGAGTATGGACGAGCAGTACTTC
. . TRBJ2-1 TRBV28 CASSTSFGTRVYNEQFF TGTGCCAGCAGTACAAGCTTTGGTACTCGGGTCTACAATGAGCAGTTCTTC
. TRBD2 TRBJ2-3 TRBV27 CASRRNSGSSADTQYF TGTGCCAGCAGGCGAAATAGCGGGAGCTCGGCAGATACGCAGTATTTT
. . TRBJ2-6 TRBV5-1 CASSLDGAGANVLTF TGCGCCAGCAGCTTGGACGGGGCTGGGGCCAACGTCCTGACTTTC
. . TRBJ1-3 TRBV2 CASSEGGGSSGNTIYF TGTGCCAGCAGTGAAGGGGGGGGCAGCTCTGGAAACACCATATATTTT
. . TRBJ1-3 TRBV2 CASNTGAGSVGNTIYF TGTGCCAGCAACACGGGAGCTGGGTCTGTTGGAAACACCATATATTTT
. TRBD2 TRBJ2-3 TRBV13 CASSLVVAGRADTQYF TGTGCCAGCAGCTTAGTGGTAGCGGGGCGGGCAGATACGCAGTATTTT
. TRBD1 TRBJ1-5 TRBV6-1 CASSEAATGEYSNQPQHF TGTGCCAGCAGTGAAGCAGCGACAGGGGAATATAGCAATCAGCCCCAGCATTTT